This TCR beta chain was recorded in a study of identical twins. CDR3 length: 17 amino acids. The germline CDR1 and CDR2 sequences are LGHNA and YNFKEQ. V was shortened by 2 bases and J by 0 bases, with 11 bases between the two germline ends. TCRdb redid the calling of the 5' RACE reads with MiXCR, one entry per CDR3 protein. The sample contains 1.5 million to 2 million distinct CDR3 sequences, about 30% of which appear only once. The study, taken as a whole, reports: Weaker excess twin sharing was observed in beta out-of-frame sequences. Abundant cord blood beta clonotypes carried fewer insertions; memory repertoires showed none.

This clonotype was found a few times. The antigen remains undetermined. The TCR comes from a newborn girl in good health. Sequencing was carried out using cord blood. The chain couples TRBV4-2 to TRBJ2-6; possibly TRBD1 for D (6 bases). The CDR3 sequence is CASSQPQGTSGANVLTF. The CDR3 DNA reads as TGTGCCAGCAGCCAACCACAGGGAACCTCTGGGGCCAACGTCCTGACTTTC.